The clone carrying this TCR beta chain was picked up one time. This specimen belongs to a study of technical replicates of blood from several donors. TCRdb's copy holds only in-frame clones and misses some; the assay was immunoSEQ multiplex PCR. The sample lists tens of thousands of clones; 90% to 98% were seen once. The V gene lost 4 bases and the J gene lost 12 bases, with 17 bases spanning the gap. Germline V CDR1 and CDR2: SGHNT, YYREEE (reference sequence). The length of the CDR3 is 13 residues. This receptor was obtained from a human donor in good health. What was sequenced was T cells isolated from PBMCs. The rearrangement links TRBV5-4 to TRBJ2-1, with no clear D. The CDR3 bases are TGTGCCAGCAGCAGAGCCCTGGAGCTCAGGCAGTTCTTC. This encodes CASSRALELRQFF.